This TCR beta chain originates from a study of CD8 T cells in ankylosing spondylitis. CDR3 length equals 15 residues. Germline lookup yields CDR1 MDHEN and CDR2 SYDVKM. V was shortened by 6 bases and J by 0 bases, with 15 bases between the two germline ends. This clonotype was counted many times. Its cognate antigen is unknown. Using its own MiXCR run on the 5' RACE reads, TCRdb lists one record per CDR3 protein. The sample carries about 220,000 distinct CDR3 sequences, more than 5.5% recorded once. Whole-study results and caveats: Characteristic of ankylosing spondylitis blood, it appeared, was a TCR beta motif comprising several highly homologous variants.

The genes are TRBV28 and TRBJ2-7, with unresolved D. The sequence was collected from a male donor with ankylosing spondylitis. Material: blood, either unsorted or a sorted T cell fraction (not recorded which). The CDR3 region has the DNA TGTGCCAGCAGCCCCCGGGTTTCTGCCTCCTACGAGCAGTACTTC. As protein: CASSPRVSASYEQYF.